This TCR beta chain was obtained from a study of beta chain features in type 1 diabetes. cDNA synthesis used the whole RNA isolate, giving expressed TCRB sequences. Regulatory, naive and central memory T cell samples averaged approximately 3.5 million reads. Clones were sequenced by immunoSEQ multiplex PCR, and TCRdb holds only the in-frame ones, with some missing. The table lists over 150,000 clones, roughly 8% of them singletons, with approximately 0.54% in the top ten. This CDR3 spans 13 amino acids. With 7 bases removed from V and 0 bases from J, the gap between germline ends came to 7 bases. Germline loops: CDR1 ENHRY, CDR2 SYGVKD. A sort by CD45RO/CCR7/CD25/CD127/CD95/CD27 yielded CD4+ naive, central memory, regulatory and stem cell-like memory cells. Points from the study as a whole: The study found moderately but significantly shorter TCRB CDR3s in all four CD4+ subsets of Type 1 diabetes patients. PCR could preferentially amplify shorter templates, alike in patients and controls.

Regarding this clone: As yet, its antigen is unknown.

This clonotype was sampled from a man aged 18 to 35 with type 1 diabetes. The sequenced material came from central memory CD4+ T cells from blood. The chain links TRBV10-3 to TRBJ2-1, with D tentatively TRBD2 (5 bases). The CDR3 sequence is CAITRGSYNEQFF. CDR3 bases: TGTGCCATCACACGGGGCTCCTACAATGAGCAGTTCTTC.